Reported below is one T cell receptor (beta chain). The data originate from a study of patients and donors after allogeneic stem cell transplantation. The V end was cut by 6 bases, the J end by 3 bases, with 21 bases between. The CDR3 totals 16 residues. One entry per CDR3 protein results from TCRdb running MiXCR on the RT-PCR reads. The sample lists approximately 99,000 distinct CDR3 sequences, less than 45% seen once, with around 30% in the top ten. The TCR sequence derives from a human donor who was either an allogeneic HSCT recipient or a stem cell or donor lymphocyte infusion donor (not recorded which). It is not recorded whose cells these are; they may come from a transplant donor. The sample taken for sequencing was blood, either unsorted or a sorted T cell fraction (not recorded which). The chain carries TRBV12-3 or TRBV12-4 and TRBJ2-7; possibly TRBD1 or TRBD2 for D (9 bases each). The CDR3 region has the DNA TGTGCCAGCAGCCACAGGGGGCGAGCGGGAGGCTACGAGCAGTACTTC. It is translated as CASSHRGRAGGYEQYF.